This T cell receptor beta chain was documented in a study of blood T cells in healthy people across ages. The study, taken as a whole, reports: With donor CMV status unknown, expanded clonotype changes were possibly confounded. The authors considered diversity estimates from one million T cells to be underestimates.

Through a sample-barcoded 5' primer and a J-beta primer mix, a second PCR was run for roughly 6 to 12 cycles. A tag from a template-switch adaptor with 12 random nucleotides marked each cDNA molecule. TCRdb itself ran the 5' RACE reads through MiXCR, one entry per CDR3 protein. Among fewer than 1,000,000 distinct CDR3 sequences listed, about half were seen once. This clonotype showed up many times. What it binds is not known. CDR3 length equals 14 residues. Germline CDR1 and CDR2: SGHRS and YFSETQ. V was clipped by 7 bases and J by 3 bases, with 15 bases between them. The rearrangement links TRBV5-1 to TRBJ2-3, with a weak D call TRBD1 (6 bases). The clonotype originates from an older man in good health. The sequencing input was blood. The CDR3 protein is CASADSRRTDTQYF. CDR3 sequence (DNA): TGCGCCAGCGCGGACAGTAGAAGAACAGATACGCAGTATTTT.